Following are 8 T cell receptor beta chains from one sample sequenced in a study of T cell responses to AZD1222 COVID-19 vaccine. TCRdb keeps only in-frame clones here, not all; method: immunoSEQ multiplex PCR. The sample has some 69,000 clones, roughly 80% seen once; the top ten hold around 27%. Material: peripheral blood, obtained 28 days after the second AZD1222 dose. All receptors derive from an adult who received the AZD1222 COVID-19 vaccine.

This clone was detected a few times. Different DNA sequences within this sample yield the same CDR3. The rearrangement links TRBV12-3 or TRBV12-4 to TRBJ1-2; no clear D gene. V dropped 8 bases and J dropped 6 bases, with 10 bases sitting between them. The CDR3 sequence is 11 residues long. As DNA, the CDR3 is TGTGCCAGCTCCCGTGGCCATGGCTACACCTTC. Its protein is CASSRGHGYTF.

This sequence joins TRBV5-8 and TRBJ1-1, with D unclear. The CDR3 runs 13 residues. Germline V lookup: CDR1 SGHTS, CDR2 YDEGEE. Trimming cost V 4 bases and J 7 bases, with 14 bases left between them. The chain's CDR3 is CASSPVRTDEAFF. The CDR3 region has the DNA TGTGCCAGCAGCCCCGTCCGGACCGATGAAGCTTTCTTT.

The chain uses TRBV3-1 (or the pseudogene TRBV3-2) and TRBJ1-5; D may be TRBD1 (6 bases). The CDR3 totals 15 residues. CDR1 and CDR2 from the germline V gene are LGHDT and YNNKEL (reference sequence). V lost 3 bases and J lost 1, with 10 bases in between. CDR3 region: CASSQGQGSNQPQHF. Here the CDR3 DNA reads TGTGCCAGCAGCCAGGGGCAGGGGAGCAATCAGCCCCAGCATTTT.

In its sample, this clone was seen once. The rearrangement uses TRBV20-1 and TRBJ2-1; D gene unclear. The CDR3 extends over 11 amino acids. Germline-derived CDR1 and CDR2 are DFQATT and SNEGSKA (reference sequence). Trimming left V 0 bases short and J 11 bases short, with 8 bases between. The CDR3, as DNA: TGCAGTGCTAGAGATTTGGCGCAGCAGTTCTTC. Its translation is CSARDLAQQFF.

V is TRBV7-2 and J is TRBJ1-2; D uncertain. Germline CDR1 and CDR2: SGHTA and FQGNSA. The length of the CDR3 is 13 residues. The V and J ends lost 1 base and 4 bases respectively, with 7 bases between them. CDR3: CASSLGNRYGYTF. The CDR3 nucleotides read TGTGCCAGCAGCTTAGGAAATCGCTATGGCTACACCTTC.

V is TRBV7-9 and J is TRBJ1-6; D might be TRBD1 (6 bases). The CDR3 covers 12 residues. V was pared by 5 bases and J by 10 bases, with 9 bases between. Germline V CDR1 and CDR2: SEHNR, FQNEAQ (reference sequence). This chain's CDR3 is CASSRGQSPLHF. In DNA, the CDR3 is TGTGCCAGCAGCAGGGGACAATCACCCCTCCACTTT.

This clone was recorded only once. The V call is TRBV5-1, the J call TRBJ2-1; 7 bases map to TRBD1. The CDR3 loop spans 14 amino acids. J was trimmed by 8 bases and V by 4 bases; bases with no gene match: 9. The germline V gene encodes CDR1 SGHRS and CDR2 YFSETQ. The chain's CDR3 is CASSLRQGGHEQFF. The CDR3 DNA reads TGCGCCAGCAGCCTACGACAGGGCGGACATGAGCAGTTCTTC.

The J gene is TRBJ1-4, the V gene TRBV3-1 (or the pseudogene TRBV3-2), with D tentatively TRBD1 (6 bases). Germline-derived CDR1 and CDR2 are LGHDT and YNNKEL (reference sequence). V lost 7 bases, J lost 8 bases, and 23 bases lay in between. The CDR3 consists of 16 residues. The chain's CDR3 is CASTPGRREGEEKLFF. The DNA of the CDR3 is TGTGCCAGCACCCCGGGGCGTCGAGAGGGGGAAGAAAAACTGTTTTTT.